The 31 T cell receptor beta chains below all came from one sample that was sequenced in a study of cytotoxic CD8 clonotypes in ibrutinib-treated CLL. Sequencing was performed with immunoSEQ multiplex PCR; in TCRdb, only in-frame clones are kept and a portion is missing. The sample lists 250,000 to 350,000 clones, roughly four fifths occurring once. The starting material was PBMCs, obtained at disease progression, from a patient treated with ibrutinib. Source of these receptors: a human donor with chronic lymphocytic leukemia.

The chain couples TRBV19 to TRBJ1-5, with 10 bases aligning to TRBD1. V was pared by 6 bases and J by 4 bases, with 3 bases of the junction left unmatched. This CDR3 contains 14 residues. Germline loops: CDR1 LNHDA, CDR2 SQIVND (reference sequence). The CDR3 loop reads CASRRDRGNQPQHF. The DNA of the CDR3 is TGTGCCAGTAGGCGGGACAGGGGAAATCAGCCCCAGCATTTT.

This clone appeared once. This sequence joins TRBV6-6 and TRBJ2-2, with 8 nucleotides matching TRBD1. The trim removed 5 bases at V and 3 bases at J, leaving 5 bases unmatched. This CDR3 region has 15 residues. Germline CDR1 reads MNHNY; CDR2 reads SVGAGI (reference sequence). The CDR3 is CASSHTTGDTGELFF. CDR3 DNA sequence: TGTGCCAGCAGTCACACGACAGGGGACACCGGGGAGCTGTTTTTT.

The chain combines TRBV19 with TRBJ1-1; no reliable D call. The CDR3 has 15 residues. V lost 0 bases to trimming and J lost 4 bases, with 12 bases between them. Looked up from germline, CDR1 is LNHDA and CDR2 is SQIVND (reference sequence). CDR3 sequence: CASSIEGSRGTEAFF. CDR3 DNA sequence: TGTGCCAGTAGTATAGAGGGGTCGCGGGGCACTGAAGCTTTCTTT. The whole variable domain, remainder taken from reference TRBV19 and TRBJ1-1, is DGGITQSPKYLFRKEGQNVTLSCEQNLNHDAMYWYRQDPGQGLRLIYYSQIVNDFQKGDIAEGYSVSREKKESFPLTVTSAQKNPTAFYLCASSIEGSRGTEAFFGQGTRLTVV.

This clone was detected only once. V gene TRBV6-4 combines with J gene TRBJ2-3; TRBD1 matches at 9 bases. The length of the CDR3 is 14 residues. Per the germline V gene, CDR1 is MRHNA and CDR2 is SNTAGT. The J segment lost 3 bases and the V segment lost 6 bases, leaving 4 bases of the junction unmatched. The CDR3 here is CASSRDRGTDTQYF. CDR3 bases: TGTGCCAGCAGCCGCGACAGGGGGACAGATACGCAGTATTTT.

V is TRBV14 and J is TRBJ1-1, with D perhaps matching TRBD1 (6 bases). The germline V gene encodes CDR1 SGHDN and CDR2 FVKESK. The CDR3 length is 19 residues. The germline V and J ends were trimmed by 0 bases and 7 bases, with 27 bases remaining between them. The CDR3 region is CASSQEGFFNGRGQVEAFF. As DNA, the CDR3 is TGTGCCAGCAGCCAAGAGGGCTTTTTTAACGGCAGGGGACAAGTTGAAGCTTTCTTT.

The rearrangement uses TRBV6-5 and TRBJ2-7, with D maybe TRBD2 (6 bases). Trimming stripped 5 bases from V and 3 bases from J, with 11 bases between. CDR1 is MNHEY and CDR2 is SVGAGI in the germline V gene. This CDR3 has 13 amino acids. The CDR3 is CASSPISGYEQYF. The CDR3 DNA sequence: TGTGCCAGCAGTCCCATTAGCGGCTACGAGCAGTACTTC.

This clone was found a few times. V usage is TRBV7-3 and J usage is TRBJ2-1; 8 nucleotides match TRBD1. The CDR3 consists of 14 residues. Trimming cost V 2 bases and J 9 bases; bases outside gene matches: 6. Germline CDR1 reads SGHTA; CDR2 reads FQGTGA. CDR3 amino acids: CASSLEHRGAEQFF. Written as DNA, the CDR3 is TGTGCCAGCAGCTTAGAGCACAGGGGGGCTGAGCAGTTCTTC. Full variable domain (remainder filled in from reference TRBV7-3 and TRBJ2-1): GAGVSQTPSNKVTEKGKYVELRCDPISGHTALYWYRQSLGQGPEFLIYFQGTGAADDSGLPNDRFFAVRPEGSVSTLKIQRTERGDSAVYLCASSLEHRGAEQFFGPGTRLTVL.

J is TRBJ2-7 and V is TRBV19; D is uncertain. The CDR3 covers 14 residues. CDR1 and CDR2 from the germline V gene are LNHDA and SQIVND (reference sequence). V was clipped by 1 base and J by 0 bases, with 7 bases between them. CDR3 in amino acids: CASSIASSSYEQYF. CDR3 nucleotides: TGTGCCAGTAGTATAGCGAGCAGCTCCTACGAGCAGTACTTC.

J is TRBJ2-7 and V is TRBV5-5, with D uncertain. This CDR3 is 14 amino acids long. The V end was cut by 0 bases, the J end by 3 bases, with 10 bases between. Germline loops: CDR1 SGHKS, CDR2 YYEKEE (reference sequence). CDR3 region: CASSLGPTHYEQYF. The CDR3 region has the DNA TGTGCCAGCAGCTTGGGTCCCACTCACTACGAGCAGTACTTC. The whole variable domain, filled in from reference TRBV5-5 and TRBJ2-7, reads DAGVTQSPTHLIKTRGQQVTLRCSPISGHKSVSWYQQVLGQGPQFIFQYYEKEERGRGNFPDRFSARQFPNYSSELNVNALLLGDSALYLCASSLGPTHYEQYFGPGTRLTVT.

The V gene is TRBV7-2, the J gene TRBJ2-7; D gene unclear. This CDR3 region has 13 residues. The V end lost 2 bases, the J end lost 7 bases, and 12 bases lay between the germline ends. CDR1 and CDR2 (germline): SGHTA, FQGNSA. CDR3 sequence: CASSLSTPQEQYF. CDR3 bases: TGTGCCAGCAGCTTAAGCACCCCCCAGGAGCAGTACTTC.

The rearrangement joins TRBV6-4 to TRBJ1-4, with D uncertain. The CDR3 is 15 amino acids. Germline lookup yields CDR1 MRHNA and CDR2 SNTAGT. The V end was cut by 3 bases, the J end by 0 bases, with 8 bases between. The CDR3 sequence is CASSEHTTTNEKLFF. The CDR3 bases are TGTGCCAGCAGTGAACATACAACAACTAATGAAAAACTGTTTTTT.

This clone was picked up a small number of times. The chain joins TRBV9 to TRBJ1-6; a weak D match, TRBD1 (5 bases). Trimming removed 0 bases from V and 7 bases from J, with 8 bases in between. CDR1 is SGDLS and CDR2 is YYNGEE in the germline V gene. The CDR3 contains 14 residues. The CDR3 DNA follows: TGTGCCAGCAGCGTAGATCAGGGAAATTCACCCCTCCACTTT. Translating it yields CASSVDQGNSPLHF.

CDR3 protein: CASSQGLLADYTGELFF. The CDR3 DNA reads as TGCGCCAGCAGCCAAGGGTTGCTAGCGGATTACACCGGGGAGCTGTTTTTT. The chain carries TRBV4-3 and TRBJ2-2, with 7 nucleotides matching TRBD2. CDR1 and CDR2 (germline): LGHNA, YSLEER. With 1 base clipped from V and 3 bases from J, the junction kept 8 bases outside the gene matches. The CDR3 runs 17 residues.

The chain uses TRBV5-1 and TRBJ2-1; a weak D match, TRBD2 (6 bases). Germline CDR1 is SGHRS and CDR2 is YFSETQ. CDR3 length: 18 amino acids. The V gene lost 2 bases and the J gene lost 6 bases, with 24 bases spanning the gap. The CDR3 loop is CASSFRPGGASRANEQFF. In nucleotides, the CDR3 is TGCGCCAGCAGCTTCCGCCCCGGGGGAGCGAGTCGGGCCAATGAGCAGTTCTTC. The entire variable domain, with the rest obtained from reference TRBV5-1 and TRBJ2-1, is as follows: KAGVTQTPRYLIKTRGQQVTLSCSPISGHRSVSWYQQTPGQGLQFLFEYFSETQRNKGNFPGRFSGRQFSNSRSEMNVSTLELGDSALYLCASSFRPGGASRANEQFFGPGTRLTVL.

This chain connects TRBV6-1 to TRBJ2-1; possible D gene TRBD2, 5 bases. This CDR3 is 12 amino acids long. Germline CDR1 reads MNHNS; CDR2 reads SASEGT. Trimming removed 2 bases at V and 6 bases at J, with 5 bases between. As DNA, the CDR3 is TGTGCCAGCAGTGAACGGGGCAATGAGCAGTTCTTC. Translating gives CASSERGNEQFF.

The rearrangement links TRBV27 to TRBJ2-7; D is possibly TRBD1 (5 bases). Germline V gene sequence: CDR1 MNHEY, CDR2 SMNVEV (reference sequence). The CDR3 contains 15 residues. The V end was cut by 3 bases, the J end by 0 bases, with 12 bases between. In nucleotides, the CDR3 is TGTGCCAGCAGTTTGTCCAGGGTAGGCTCCTACGAGCAGTACTTC. It is translated as CASSLSRVGSYEQYF.

V is TRBV29-1 and J is TRBJ1-4; 10 nucleotides align to TRBD1. V lost 4 bases and J lost 4; bases outside the gene matches: 9. The CDR3 has 16 amino acids. Germline assignment: CDR1 SQVTM and CDR2 ANQGSEA. This CDR3 reads CSVGGGTGAINEKLFF. CDR3 DNA sequence: TGCAGCGTTGGCGGCGGGACAGGGGCGATTAATGAAAAACTGTTTTTT.

J is TRBJ1-4 and V is TRBV15; TRBD1 matches at 10 bases. This CDR3 spans 18 amino acids. Germline lookup yields CDR1 LNHNV and CDR2 YYDKDF (reference sequence). J gave up 3 bases and V 4 bases, and 11 bases lay outside the gene matches. CDR3 loop: CATSKDRGRGTANEKLFF. The CDR3 DNA reads TGTGCCACCAGCAAGGACAGGGGGAGAGGGACGGCTAATGAAAAACTGTTTTTT.

The chain is built from TRBV11-2 and TRBJ1-1; D unresolved. Trimming stripped 4 bases from V and 6 bases from J, with 15 bases between. This CDR3 region has 14 residues. Germline CDR1 and CDR2: SGHAT and FQNNGV. As DNA, the CDR3 is TGTGCCAGCAGCTACAAGGAACGATGGTCTGAAGCTTTCTTT. This sequence encodes CASSYKERWSEAFF.

V gene TRBV6-5 combines with J gene TRBJ2-1; 8 nucleotides align to TRBD2. There are 14 residues in the CDR3. The junction had 5 bases not matched to a gene; V was cut back by 8 bases and J by 2 bases. Per the germline V gene, CDR1 is MNHEY and CDR2 is SVGAGI. Here the CDR3 reads CASGSGGPYNEQFF. The CDR3, as DNA: TGTGCCAGCGGATCGGGGGGGCCCTACAATGAGCAGTTCTTC.

This sequence joins TRBV28 and TRBJ2-1; a possible D gene is TRBD2 (5 bases). CDR3 length: 16 residues. The ends were cut back, 5 bases at V and 0 bases at J, with 14 bases in the middle. Germline V gives CDR1 MDHEN, CDR2 SYDVKM. The chain's CDR3 is CASSAYRGSSYNEQFF. The CDR3 nucleotides read TGTGCCAGCAGTGCCTACCGTGGGAGCTCCTACAATGAGCAGTTCTTC.

V and J are TRBV6-5 and TRBJ1-1, with D unclear. V was clipped by 0 bases and J by 9 bases, with 11 bases between them. This CDR3 spans 13 amino acids. Germline V gene lookup returns CDR1 MNHEY and CDR2 SVGAGI. CDR3 sequence reads: CASSYSGGIQAFF. Here the CDR3 DNA reads TGTGCCAGCAGTTACTCGGGCGGAATTCAAGCTTTCTTT.

This sequence joins TRBV29-1 and TRBJ2-4, with D unclear. Trimming removed 7 bases from V and 0 bases from J, with 13 bases in between. In germline, CDR1 is SQVTM, CDR2 ANQGSEA. The CDR3 loop spans 14 amino acids. CDR3 protein: CSARQSEAKNIQYF. CDR3 nucleotides: TGCAGCGCCCGACAATCCGAAGCCAAAAACATTCAGTACTTC.

The sample holds a few counts of this clone. The rearrangement links TRBV6-5 to TRBJ1-6; D not certain. The CDR3 contains 14 residues. V was clipped by 5 bases and J by 5 bases, with 10 bases between them. Germline V gene data show CDR1 as MNHEY and CDR2 as SVGAGI. Here the CDR3 DNA reads TGTGCCAGCAGTCCCGACGGAGATAATTCACCCCTCCACTTT. This sequence encodes CASSPDGDNSPLHF.

This clone occurred once. V and J are TRBV5-4 and TRBJ2-5; perhaps TRBD1 as D (6 bases). CDR1 and CDR2 (germline): SGHNT, YYREEE (reference sequence). V lost 0 bases, J lost 5 bases, and 11 bases lay in between. The CDR3 runs 14 residues. In nucleotides, the CDR3 is TGTGCCAGCAGCTTGGAAAGGGGGTGGGAGACCCAGTACTTC. This gives the protein CASSLERGWETQYF.

The chain recombines TRBV7-2 with TRBJ2-7; a weak D match, TRBD2 (7 bases). The CDR3 loop spans 14 amino acids. The ends were cut back, 2 bases at V and 3 bases at J, with 11 bases in the middle. Germline V gene data show CDR1 as SGHTA and CDR2 as FQGNSA. The CDR3 region has the DNA TGTGCCAGCAGCTTAAGGGGGGGTTACTACGAGCAGTACTTC. It translates to CASSLRGGYYEQYF.

The chain carries TRBV7-3 and TRBJ2-4; 9 positions match TRBD1. J lost 6 bases, V lost 4 bases, and 4 bases had no gene match. The CDR3 extends over 14 amino acids. Per germline, CDR1 SGHTA and CDR2 FQGTGA. This CDR3 is CASSSTGGTNIQYF. CDR3 in DNA: TGTGCCAGCAGCTCTACAGGGGGCACAAACATTCAGTACTTC.

This clone is a singleton in its sample. J is TRBJ2-5 and V is TRBV4-1; D not certain. CDR1 MGHRA and CDR2 YSYEKL come from the germline V gene. V shed 0 bases and J shed 1 base, with 9 bases lying between them. The CDR3 is 15 amino acids. CDR3 sequence: CASSQDPGPQETQYF. The CDR3 DNA sequence: TGCGCCAGCAGCCAAGACCCGGGTCCCCAAGAGACCCAGTACTTC.

The chain has TRBV11-2 and TRBJ2-2; 8 nucleotides line up with TRBD1. After removal of 0 bases from V and 7 bases from J, the junction contained 7 bases not matched to a gene. The CDR3 has 16 residues. Germline-derived CDR1 and CDR2 are SGHAT and FQNNGV. The CDR3 sequence is CASSLDSAGGGGELFF. In nucleotides, the CDR3 is TGTGCCAGCAGCTTAGATTCGGCAGGGGGCGGCGGGGAGCTGTTTTTT. Full variable domain (remainder filled in from reference TRBV11-2 and TRBJ2-2): EAGVAQSPRYKIIEKRQSVAFWCNPISGHATLYWYQQILGQGPKLLIQFQNNGVVDDSQLPKDRFSAERLKGVDSTLKIQPAKLEDSAVYLCASSLDSAGGGGELFFGEGSRLTVL.

This clone occurred once. This chain links TRBV4-1 with TRBJ2-7; D assignment may be TRBD1 or TRBD2 (5 bases each). V shed 2 bases and J shed 3 bases, with 11 bases lying between them. Germline V gene data show CDR1 as MGHRA and CDR2 as YSYEKL. CDR3 length equals 14 residues. CDR3 sequence (DNA): TGCGCCAGCAGCCAACCGGGACGGCACTACGAGCAGTACTTC. Translated, it gives CASSQPGRHYEQYF.

This clone was seen just once. The rearrangement uses TRBV10-3 and TRBJ2-3; D not resolved. V was clipped by 2 bases and J by 2 bases, with 8 bases between them. Germline assignment: CDR1 ENHRY and CDR2 SYGVKD. The CDR3 loop spans 14 amino acids. In nucleotides, the CDR3 is TGTGCCATCAGTGAGGCTAGTCTCACAGATACGCAGTATTTT. This codes for CAISEASLTDTQYF.